The 6 T cell receptor beta chains reported below all come from one sample, sequenced in a study of regulatory T cells in long-lasting Graves disease. CDR3-region Arm-PCR and iRepertoire HTBI primers produced the TCR beta libraries. Each CDR3 protein gets one entry after TCRdb re-called the multiplex PCR reads with MiXCR. The sample has some 250,000 distinct CDR3 sequences; about 17% are singletons. Documented time point: newly diagnosed GD, antithyroid drugs for less than 3 months. Generation of the TCR library employed RNA extracted from PBMCs. These same data were also listed under a study on T cells in Graves' hyperthyroidism and ophthalmopathy.

The material was peripheral blood mononuclear cells (PBMCs), obtained at new diagnosis, from a patient treated with antithyroid drugs. Receptors were obtained from a woman aged 25 to 39 with Graves disease.

V is TRBV18 and J is TRBJ2-5; D gene ambiguous. V lost 3 bases and J lost 1, with 12 bases in between. CDR1 is KGHSH and CDR2 is LQKENI in the germline V gene. The CDR3 contains 15 residues. CDR3 coding DNA: TGTGCCAGCTCACCCCGGTCAGGATCCCAAGAGACCCAGTACTTC. As protein: CASSPRSGSQETQYF.

This clonotype was detected only a few times. V gene TRBV5-8 combines with J gene TRBJ1-2; 9 bases are a match to TRBD1. Germline trimming cut 4 bases from V and 6 bases from J; bases unmatched to any gene: 13. The CDR3 length is 16 residues. From germline, CDR1 is SGHTS and CDR2 YDEGEE. CDR3 loop: CASSPGTGIPENGYTF. The CDR3 bases are TGTGCCAGCAGCCCCGGGACAGGGATCCCAGAAAATGGCTACACCTTC.

At least ten counts were recorded for this clonotype. The chain couples TRBV6-1 to TRBJ2-7; D perhaps matches TRBD1 (6 bases). Trimming removed 8 bases from V and 1 base from J, with 15 bases in between. The germline gives CDR1 MNHNS, CDR2 SASEGT. This CDR3 spans 14 amino acids. The CDR3 nucleotides are TGTGCCAGCGAACATACGACAGGTTCCTACGAGCAGTACTTC. Translating it yields CASEHTTGSYEQYF.

The chain joins TRBV19 to TRBJ2-6, with 7 nucleotides matching TRBD1. Germline lookup yields CDR1 LNHDA and CDR2 SQIVND (reference sequence). Losses at the gene ends were 8 bases for V and 2 bases for J; bases not matched to a gene: 3. This CDR3 is 14 amino acids long. The CDR3 loop is CASQTGAGANVLTF. The CDR3 DNA reads TGTGCCAGTCAAACAGGGGCTGGGGCCAACGTCCTGACTTTC.

CDR3 DNA: TGCAGTGCGACCGGGACTAGCGGGGGGGCGGAGACCCAGTACTTC. Its protein product is CSATGTSGGAETQYF. The V gene is TRBV20-1, the J gene TRBJ2-3; TRBD2 aligns across 16 bases. The DNA end is a closer match to TRBJ2-5, so the J assignment may be wrong. Germline V gene lookup returns CDR1 DFQATT and CDR2 SNEGSKA (reference sequence). The CDR3 totals 15 residues.

This clonotype was seen repeatedly, ten times or more. J is TRBJ1-4 and V is TRBV4-1; TRBD1 might be the D (5 bases). V lost 1 base and J 7 bases, leaving 10 bases between the germline ends. Germline CDR1 MGHRA, CDR2 YSYEKL. The CDR3 extends over 14 amino acids. This CDR3 is CASSQGGFVEKLFF. The CDR3 DNA is TGCGCCAGCAGCCAAGGGGGCTTCGTTGAAAAACTGTTTTTT.